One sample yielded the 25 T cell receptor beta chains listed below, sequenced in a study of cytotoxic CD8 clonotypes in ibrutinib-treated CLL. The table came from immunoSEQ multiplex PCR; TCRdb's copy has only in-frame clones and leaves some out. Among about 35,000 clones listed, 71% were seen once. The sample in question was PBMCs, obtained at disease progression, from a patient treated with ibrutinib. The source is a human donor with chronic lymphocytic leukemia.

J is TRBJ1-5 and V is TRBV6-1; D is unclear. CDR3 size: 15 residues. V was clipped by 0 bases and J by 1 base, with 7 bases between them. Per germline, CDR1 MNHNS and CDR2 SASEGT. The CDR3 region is CASSEALGSNQPQHF. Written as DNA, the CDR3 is TGTGCCAGCAGTGAAGCGCTAGGCAGCAATCAGCCCCAGCATTTT.

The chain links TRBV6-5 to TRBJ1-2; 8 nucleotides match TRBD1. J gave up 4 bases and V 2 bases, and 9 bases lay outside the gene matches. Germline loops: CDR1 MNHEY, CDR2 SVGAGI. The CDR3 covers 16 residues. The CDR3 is CASSYGRAGGIYGYTF. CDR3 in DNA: TGTGCCAGCAGTTACGGGAGGGCAGGGGGCATCTATGGCTACACCTTC.

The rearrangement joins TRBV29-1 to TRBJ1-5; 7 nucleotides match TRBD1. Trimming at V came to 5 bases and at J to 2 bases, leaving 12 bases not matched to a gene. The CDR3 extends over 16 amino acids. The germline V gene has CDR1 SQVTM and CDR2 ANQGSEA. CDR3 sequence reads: CSVILGQDVRNQPQHF. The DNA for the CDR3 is TGCAGCGTTATTCTAGGACAGGACGTGCGCAATCAGCCCCAGCATTTT.

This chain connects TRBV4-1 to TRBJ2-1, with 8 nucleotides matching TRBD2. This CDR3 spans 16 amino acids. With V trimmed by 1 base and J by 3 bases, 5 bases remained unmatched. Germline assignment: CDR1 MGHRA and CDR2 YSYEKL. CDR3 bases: TGCGCCAGCAGCCAAGCTTCCGCGGGGGGCTACAATGAGCAGTTCTTC. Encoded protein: CASSQASAGGYNEQFF.

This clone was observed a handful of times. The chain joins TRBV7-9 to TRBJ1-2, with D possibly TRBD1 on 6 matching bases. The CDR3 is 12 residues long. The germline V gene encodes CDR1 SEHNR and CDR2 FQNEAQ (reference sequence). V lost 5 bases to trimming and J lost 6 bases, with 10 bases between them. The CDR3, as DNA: TGTGCCAGCAGCCTGCACAGGGATGGCTACACCTTC. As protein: CASSLHRDGYTF.

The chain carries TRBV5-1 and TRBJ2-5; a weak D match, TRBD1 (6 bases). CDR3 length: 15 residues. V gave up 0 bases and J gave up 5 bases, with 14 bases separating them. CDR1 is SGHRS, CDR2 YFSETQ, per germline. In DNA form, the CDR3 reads TGCGCCAGCAGCTTGGGAACAGGGCGTAGCGAGACCCAGTACTTC. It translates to CASSLGTGRSETQYF.

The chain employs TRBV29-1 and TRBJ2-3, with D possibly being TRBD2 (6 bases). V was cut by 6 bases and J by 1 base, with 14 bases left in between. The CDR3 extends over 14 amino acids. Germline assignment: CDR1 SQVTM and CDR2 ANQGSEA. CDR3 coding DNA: TGCAGCGTAGATCAGGGAGGAGGCACAGATACGCAGTATTTT. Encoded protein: CSVDQGGGTDTQYF.

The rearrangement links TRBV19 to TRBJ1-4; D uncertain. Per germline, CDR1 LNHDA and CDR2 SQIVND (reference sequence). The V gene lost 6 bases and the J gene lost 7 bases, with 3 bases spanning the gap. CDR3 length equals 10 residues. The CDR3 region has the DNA TGTGCCAGTAGCGGTGAAAAACTGTTTTTT. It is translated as CASSGEKLFF.

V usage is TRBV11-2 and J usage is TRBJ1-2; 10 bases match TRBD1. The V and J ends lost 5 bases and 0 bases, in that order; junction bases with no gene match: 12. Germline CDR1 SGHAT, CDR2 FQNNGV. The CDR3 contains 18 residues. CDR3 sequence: CASSPRTGGMIANYGYTF. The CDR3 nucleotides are TGTGCCAGCAGCCCACGGACAGGGGGGATGATAGCTAACTATGGCTACACCTTC.

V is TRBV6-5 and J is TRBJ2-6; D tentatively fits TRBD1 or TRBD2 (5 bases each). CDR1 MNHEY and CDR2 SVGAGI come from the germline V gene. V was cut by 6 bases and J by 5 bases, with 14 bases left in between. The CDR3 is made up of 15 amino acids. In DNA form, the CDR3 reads TGTGCCAGCAGCCCCGGGACGCTTAGGGCCAACGTCCTGACTTTC. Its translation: CASSPGTLRANVLTF.

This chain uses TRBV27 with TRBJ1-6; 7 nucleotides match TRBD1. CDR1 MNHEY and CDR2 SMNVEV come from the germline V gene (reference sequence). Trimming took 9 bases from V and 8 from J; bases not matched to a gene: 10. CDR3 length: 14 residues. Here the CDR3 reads CASSTRDRYSPLHF. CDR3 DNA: TGTGCCAGTTCCACCCGGGACAGATATTCACCCCTCCACTTT.

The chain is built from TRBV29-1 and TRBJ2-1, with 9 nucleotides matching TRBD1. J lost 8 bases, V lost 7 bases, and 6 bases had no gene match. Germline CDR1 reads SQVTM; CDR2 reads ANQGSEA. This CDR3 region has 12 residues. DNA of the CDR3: TGCAGCGCTCTAACAGGGGGCGATGAGCAGTTCTTC. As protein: CSALTGGDEQFF.

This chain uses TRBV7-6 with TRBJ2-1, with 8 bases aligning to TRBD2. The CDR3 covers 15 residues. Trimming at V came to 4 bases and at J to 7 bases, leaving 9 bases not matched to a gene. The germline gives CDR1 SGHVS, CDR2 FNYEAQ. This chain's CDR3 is CASSSGGRTGNEQFF. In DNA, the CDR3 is TGTGCCAGCAGCTCGGGGGGGCGTACTGGGAATGAGCAGTTCTTC.

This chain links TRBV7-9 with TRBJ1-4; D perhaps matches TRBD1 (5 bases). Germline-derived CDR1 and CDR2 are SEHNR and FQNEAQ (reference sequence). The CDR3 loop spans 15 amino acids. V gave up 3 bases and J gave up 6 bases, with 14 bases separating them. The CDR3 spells CASSFSGGGDEKLFF. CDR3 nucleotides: TGTGCCAGCAGCTTTTCGGGCGGGGGGGATGAAAAACTGTTTTTT.

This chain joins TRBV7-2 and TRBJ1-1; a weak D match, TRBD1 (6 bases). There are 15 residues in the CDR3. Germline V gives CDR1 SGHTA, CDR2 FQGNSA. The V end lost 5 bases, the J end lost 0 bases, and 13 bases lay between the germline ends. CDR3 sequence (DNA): TGTGCCAGCAGCAACTACAGGGCTATGAACACTGAAGCTTTCTTT. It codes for CASSNYRAMNTEAFF.

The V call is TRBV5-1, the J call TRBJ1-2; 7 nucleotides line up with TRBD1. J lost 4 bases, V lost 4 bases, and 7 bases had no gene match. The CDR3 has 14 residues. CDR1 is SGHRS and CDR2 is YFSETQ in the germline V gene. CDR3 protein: CASSSFDRAYGYTF. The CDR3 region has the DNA TGCGCCAGCAGCAGTTTCGACAGGGCCTATGGCTACACCTTC.

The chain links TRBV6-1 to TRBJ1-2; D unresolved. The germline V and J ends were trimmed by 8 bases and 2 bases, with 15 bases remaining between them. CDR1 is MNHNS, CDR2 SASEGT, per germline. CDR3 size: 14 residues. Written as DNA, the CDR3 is TGTGCCAGCGGAGGAGAATTCTTGAACTATGGCTACACCTTC. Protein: CASGGEFLNYGYTF.

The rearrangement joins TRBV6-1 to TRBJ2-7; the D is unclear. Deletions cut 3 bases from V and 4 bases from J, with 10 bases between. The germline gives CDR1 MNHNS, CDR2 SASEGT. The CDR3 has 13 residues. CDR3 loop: CASSEGKGYEQYF. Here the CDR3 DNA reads TGTGCCAGCAGTGAGGGGAAGGGATACGAGCAGTACTTC.

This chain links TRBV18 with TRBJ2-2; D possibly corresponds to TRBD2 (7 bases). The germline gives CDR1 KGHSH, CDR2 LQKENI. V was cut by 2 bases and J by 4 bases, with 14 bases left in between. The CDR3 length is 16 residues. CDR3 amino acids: CASSPGGGSSTGELFF. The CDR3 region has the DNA TGTGCCAGCTCACCAGGCGGGGGCTCCAGCACCGGGGAGCTGTTTTTT.

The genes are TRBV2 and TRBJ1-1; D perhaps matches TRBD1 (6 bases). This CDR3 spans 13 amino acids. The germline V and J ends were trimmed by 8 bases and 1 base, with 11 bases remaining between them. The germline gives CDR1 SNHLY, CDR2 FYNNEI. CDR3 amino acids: CASRQVKNTEAFF. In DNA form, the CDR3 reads TGTGCCAGCCGACAGGTTAAGAACACTGAAGCTTTCTTT.

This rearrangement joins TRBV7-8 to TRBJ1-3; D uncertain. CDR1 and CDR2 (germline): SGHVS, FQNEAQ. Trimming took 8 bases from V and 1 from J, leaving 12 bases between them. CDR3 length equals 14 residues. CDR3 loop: CASAARGSGNTIYF. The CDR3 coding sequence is TGTGCCAGCGCGGCTCGGGGATCTGGAAACACCATATATTTT.

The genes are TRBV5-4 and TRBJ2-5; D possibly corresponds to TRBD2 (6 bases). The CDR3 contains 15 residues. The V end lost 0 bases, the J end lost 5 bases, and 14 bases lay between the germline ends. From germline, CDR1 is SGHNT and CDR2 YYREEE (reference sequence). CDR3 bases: TGTGCCAGCAGCTTGGCACTAGCTGCCGGGGAGACCCAGTACTTC. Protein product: CASSLALAAGETQYF.

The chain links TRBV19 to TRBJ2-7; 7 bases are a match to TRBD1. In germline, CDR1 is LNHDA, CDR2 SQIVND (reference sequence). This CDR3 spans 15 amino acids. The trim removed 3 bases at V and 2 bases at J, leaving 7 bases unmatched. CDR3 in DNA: TGTGCCAGTAGTATGCAGGGGGAGTCAACCTACGAGCAGTACTTC. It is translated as CASSMQGESTYEQYF.

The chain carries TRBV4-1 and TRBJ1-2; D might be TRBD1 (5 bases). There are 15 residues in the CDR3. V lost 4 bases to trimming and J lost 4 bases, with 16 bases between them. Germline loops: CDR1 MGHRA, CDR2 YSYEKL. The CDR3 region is CASSPTTGNSYGYTF. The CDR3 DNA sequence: TGCGCCAGCAGCCCGACCACAGGCAACTCCTATGGCTACACCTTC.

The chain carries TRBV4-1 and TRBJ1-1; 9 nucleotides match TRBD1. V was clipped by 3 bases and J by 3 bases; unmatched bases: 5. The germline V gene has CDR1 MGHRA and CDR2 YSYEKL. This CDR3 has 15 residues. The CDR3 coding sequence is TGCGCCAGCAGCCAGGGACAGGGCGGGGACACTGAAGCTTTCTTT. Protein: CASSQGQGGDTEAFF.